This T cell receptor (beta chain) was recovered during a study of PD-1 blockade in classical Hodgkin lymphoma (dated by TCRdb to the early 2020s). Study-wide context: Nivolumab dosing was 3 mg/kg intravenously every 2 weeks, continuing until either disease progression or unacceptable toxicity. To define a peripheral blood immune signature of response to PD-1 blockade in classical Hodgkin lymphoma, the study combined TCR beta sequencing with CyTOF. Points the paper makes about the study in general: Lower diversity was seen in patients whose nivolumab began less than 1 year after ASCT, and these patients were left out of later analyses so that immune reconstitution would not confound the results. By C4D1, a significant rise was seen in CD4+ TCR diversity but not in CD8+ TCR diversity (p=0.0027 vs p=0.16), and the rise was most apparent among complete responders (p=0.02). Baseline TCR diversity was reported to be lower in newly diagnosed patients than in healthy donors and to be lower still in relapsed/refractory patients. Among trial patients, those achieving complete response had baseline diversity similar to that of newly diagnosed patients, while diversity was significantly lower in partial responders and progressors. The study was limited to a single clinical trial cohort, and causes of repertoire differences, possibly disease activity or prior therapy, remained undefined.

Explained via the paper, the time point label denotes: cycle 1 day 1 (C1D1), immediately before nivolumab initiation. Relapse after autologous stem cell transplantation had occurred in all trial patients, and cohorts A, B and C were distinguished by prior brentuximab vedotin exposure. Magnetic negative selection with a Miltenyi CD4+ T cell isolation kit was used to purify CD4+ T cells from thawed PBMCs. The trial cohort comprised 60 or so patients with relapsed/refractory classical Hodgkin lymphoma whose best overall responses were complete response, partial response or progressive disease. Trial patients were treated with single-agent nivolumab in the multi-cohort phase II CheckMate 205 trial. An independent review committee assessed best overall response by applying the 2007 International Working Group response criteria. PBMCs from the trial were collected at three points: immediately before nivolumab initiation (C1D1), and during therapy at cycle 2 day 1 and cycle 4 day 1. After peripheral blood was drawn into 8 mL Vacutainer Cell Preparation Tubes, PBMCs were isolated by centrifugation and then cryopreserved. Purified CD4+ and CD8+ fractions were prepared only for cases with an additional available PBMC sample. On LS columns in a quadroMACS separator, the magnetically labelled cells were depleted, and the flow-through was collected as the purified fraction.

To note about this clone: It has no known antigen specificity. The junction departs from germline at one end; a sequencing error may be responsible.

CDR1 is given as SSHAT and CDR2 as FNYEAQ, both from the germline V gene (reference sequence). The CDR3 covers 17 residues, taking in both the cysteine and the phenylalanine. Of all the DNA, just the CDR3 is kept, 51 bases in frame from base 1. The Qiagen DNeasy kit was used to extract genomic DNA both from unsorted PBMCs and from the negatively selected CD4+ and CD8+ fractions. Amplification of TCR beta CDR3 regions was done by immunoSEQ multiplex PCR with primers that anneal to V and J segments. A synthetic immune receptor repertoire was used to minimize amplification bias, and any residual bias was removed computationally once sequencing was done. The paper's data handling went like this. Custom Python scripts were used to quantify repertoire diversity as the Shannon entropy index. Unsorted, CD4+ and CD8+ repertoires were examined separately, except in combined analyses, for which CD4+ and CD8+ sequences were merged in silico. Clonal expansion was defined as at least a 2-fold frequency increase after treatment relative to C1D1, with a pseudocount of 0.5 for undetected baseline clones. Clones with 0 or 1 copy at C1D1 were classified as singleton clones, and clones with 2 or more copies were classified as non-singleton clones. Clones expanded in unsorted samples were assigned a CD4+, CD8+ or unknown annotation through matching of protein sequences in sorted samples from the same patient. Diversity changes from C1D1 to C4D1 were tested in paired samples using Wilcoxon tests. TCRdb's version of the immuneACCESS table is confined to in-frame rearrangements and falls short of the full clone set. An unresolved V gene accounts for under half of the shortfall where checked; the remainder is of unknown origin. V and J calls and clone size are copied from that table; D and trimming were computed from the DNA. A total of 10,000 to 15,000 clones appear in this sample, about nine tenths of them only once. 0.5% of the sample comes from the top ten.

The material was CD4+ T cells from blood, obtained at baseline. This clonotype was obtained from a human donor with classical Hodgkin lymphoma. This sequence uses TRBV7-7 and TRBJ2-5; the D gene assignment is perhaps TRBD1 or TRBD2, with each matching 7 bases. In nucleotide form, the sequence is TGTGCTAGCAGCTTACGCGAGGGGGGGACAGCTCAAGAGACCCAGTACTTC. Translated, it gives CASSLREGGTAQETQYF.